The clone carrying this T cell receptor beta chain was counted many times. No antigen is known for it. The CDR3 covers 13 residues. V lost 8 bases and J lost 4, with 14 bases in between. CDR1 and CDR2 from the germline V gene are SGHTA and FQGTGA. This record comes from a study of CD8+CD57+ T cells in acquired aplastic anemia. Study as a whole: The sorted CD4+ and CD8+ cells yielded an average approximately 3.2 ug of DNA.

The study profiled TCR beta VDJ and CDR3 using genomic DNA as template. TCRdb re-analysed the reads in MiXCR, keeping a single row per CDR3 protein. Among roughly 500,000 distinct CDR3 sequences listed, around a third were seen once. All patients picked for sequencing had shown, by flow cytometry, an expansion of CD8+CD57+ cells. Severe acquired aplastic anemia affected all patients. Overall study findings and caveats: It was found that roughly 31 CD8+ CDR3 sequences were shared between patients and controls.

Source material: sorted CD4+, CD8+, or CD8+CD57+ T cells (not recorded which) from PBMCs. The clonotype comes from a human donor with aplastic anemia. V usage is TRBV7-3 and J usage is TRBJ2-5; possibly TRBD1 or TRBD2 for D (5 bases each). CDR3 nucleotide sequence: TGTGCCAGCTCCCCCGGGGCAGGAGAGACCCAGTACTTC. Protein: CASSPGAGETQYF.